This T cell receptor beta chain was sequenced during a study of prognosis after radiotherapy for stage I lung cancer. Across the whole study: Early 2018 to early 2019 saw enrollment of stage I non-small cell lung cancer patients. Broader study findings: Differing TRBV and TRBJ gene usage was reportedly seen between patients with and without metastases.

From genomic DNA, two-round multiplex PCR was used to amplify TCR beta CDR3. Primers specific to each TRBV and TRBJ gene were used in first-round PCR. A single record per CDR3 protein comes from TCRdb applying MiXCR to the multiplex PCR reads. Of about 23,000 distinct CDR3 sequences listed, approximately 45% are singletons. This clonotype has ten or more counts. Its antigen is still unknown. The germline V gene has CDR1 MDHEN and CDR2 SYDVKM. V was pared by 4 bases and J by 5 bases, with 25 bases between. The CDR3 covers 18 residues. The chain links TRBV28 to TRBJ2-3; perhaps TRBD1 as D (6 bases). This receptor was obtained from a donor aged 50 or older with non-small cell lung cancer. The sequencing here drew on PBMCs, taken before or after stereotactic body radiation therapy (not recorded which). In DNA form, the CDR3 reads TGTGCCAGCAGTTCTAACTCCCCCCGGTGGGGGCTGGGAGATACGCAGTATTTT. Protein sequence: CASSSNSPRWGLGDTQYF.